The 23 T cell receptor beta chains presented below share a single source sample, sequenced in a study of cytomegalovirus exposure and HLA in healthy donors. PCR involved 60 Vbeta and 13 Jbeta primers. The method was immunoSEQ multiplex PCR; TCRdb's version includes in-frame clones alone and lacks a portion of them. The sample gives more than 130,000 clones, 80% of which show up once; around 2% is in the top ten. The sequenced sample was PBMCs. The receptor source for this set is a man between 25 and 39 years old in good health and CMV-seronegative.

The chain employs TRBV2 and TRBJ1-2; D is ambiguous. The CDR3 is 12 residues long. The V gene lost 6 bases and the J gene lost 2 bases, with 7 bases spanning the gap. Germline CDR1 is SNHLY and CDR2 is FYNNEI. The CDR3 loop is CASRQLNYGYTF. In nucleotides, the CDR3 is TGTGCCAGCAGACAGCTCAACTATGGCTACACCTTC.

The chain links TRBV27 to TRBJ2-3; 8 positions match TRBD1. The J segment lost 2 bases and the V segment lost 4 bases, leaving 5 bases of the junction unmatched. The CDR3 has 15 amino acids. The V gene's germline CDR1 is MNHEY and CDR2 SMNVEV (reference sequence). The CDR3 nucleotides read TGTGCCAGCAGTTACGACAGGGGAGACACAGATACGCAGTATTTT. Its translation is CASSYDRGDTDTQYF.

V and J are TRBV19 and TRBJ2-7, with D unresolved. The CDR3 spans 14 residues. The V gene's germline CDR1 is LNHDA and CDR2 SQIVND (reference sequence). Deletions cut 3 bases from V and 3 bases from J, with 12 bases between. The CDR3 DNA is TGTGCCAGTAGTATCACGGCGGAAGGCTACGAGCAGTACTTC. This sequence encodes CASSITAEGYEQYF. Full variable domain (rest looked up from reference TRBV19 and TRBJ2-7): DGGITQSPKYLFRKEGQNVTLSCEQNLNHDAMYWYRQDPGQGLRLIYYSQIVNDFQKGDIAEGYSVSREKKESFPLTVTSAQKNPTAFYLCASSITAEGYEQYFGPGTRLTVT.

This clone came up once. The V call is TRBV28, the J call TRBJ1-2, with D unresolved. Trimming pared 2 bases from V and 7 bases from J, leaving 8 bases between. CDR3 length equals 12 residues. Germline V gives CDR1 MDHEN, CDR2 SYDVKM. The DNA for the CDR3 is TGTGCCAGCAGTTTAAACCCGGGTGGCTACACCTTC. Translated: CASSLNPGGYTF.

The chain's CDR3 is CASSDESASGYDTGELFF. Here the CDR3 DNA reads TGTGCCAGCAGTGACGAGAGCGCTAGCGGGTATGACACCGGGGAGCTGTTTTTT. This chain joins TRBV6-4 and TRBJ2-2; TRBD2 matches at 8 bases. The CDR3 is 18 amino acids. J was trimmed by 3 bases and V by 2 bases; bases with no gene match: 11. CDR1 and CDR2 from the germline V gene are MRHNA and SNTAGT.

The V and J genes are TRBV29-1 and TRBJ1-1; the D is unclear. The CDR3 has 13 residues. Germline V CDR1 and CDR2: SQVTM, ANQGSEA. V was shortened by 5 bases and J by 0 bases, with 10 bases between the two germline ends. The CDR3: CSVTPPVNTEAFF. Written as DNA, the CDR3 is TGCAGCGTTACACCTCCCGTGAACACTGAAGCTTTCTTT.

V is TRBV5-6 and J is TRBJ1-1; possible D gene TRBD1, 6 bases. Looked up from germline, CDR1 is SGHDT and CDR2 is YYEEEE. V was trimmed by 4 bases and J by 1 base, leaving 11 bases between them. CDR3 length: 14 amino acids. The CDR3 protein is CASSPGHTNTEAFF. CDR3 coding DNA: TGTGCCAGCAGCCCGGGACACACGAACACTGAAGCTTTCTTT.

This CDR3 is CSVEDRLSREDRYGYTF. DNA of the CDR3: TGCAGCGTTGAAGATCGCCTAAGCCGGGAAGATCGCTATGGCTACACCTTC. The chain combines TRBV29-1 with TRBJ1-2; D not resolved. Trimming took 0 bases from V and 4 from J, leaving 21 bases between them. The CDR3 sequence is 17 residues long. CDR1 and CDR2 from the germline V gene are SQVTM and ANQGSEA.

The chain combines TRBV6-5 with TRBJ2-2, with a possible D match to TRBD1 (6 bases). The CDR3 extends over 14 amino acids. Germline-derived CDR1 and CDR2 are MNHEY and SVGAGI. The V end lost 7 bases, the J end lost 2 bases, and 11 bases lay between the germline ends. The CDR3 DNA is TGTGCCAGCAAGACAGGAGCAAACACCGGGGAGCTGTTTTTT. Protein: CASKTGANTGELFF.

This clone occurred once. This rearrangement joins TRBV28 to TRBJ2-5, with 8 positions matching TRBD1. V trimming: 2 bases; J trimming: 4 bases; junction bases outside the gene matches: 6. Germline V gene lookup returns CDR1 MDHEN and CDR2 SYDVKM. The CDR3 is 15 residues long. The CDR3 DNA is TGTGCCAGCAGTTTAGCGGACAGGGTAAGAGAGACCCAGTACTTC. Protein: CASSLADRVRETQYF.

The chain links TRBV28 to TRBJ1-1; 8 bases are a match to TRBD1. J lost 0 bases, V lost 5 bases, and 2 bases had no gene match. Germline values: CDR1 MDHEN, CDR2 SYDVKM. CDR3 length equals 14 residues. The CDR3 DNA sequence: TGTGCCAGCAGTCCGGGACAGGTGAACACTGAAGCTTTCTTT. Amino acid sequence: CASSPGQVNTEAFF.

Only a few counts were recorded for this clone. In DNA form, the CDR3 reads TGCGCCAGCAGCTTGGTCGGGGATCCCGGGGAGCTGTTTTTT. Translating it yields CASSLVGDPGELFF. V is TRBV5-1 and J is TRBJ2-2; D is possibly TRBD2 (5 bases). V lost 0 bases to trimming and J lost 6 bases, with 9 bases between them. This CDR3 is built from 14 residues. Germline CDR1 SGHRS, CDR2 YFSETQ.

This rearrangement joins TRBV7-8 to TRBJ2-5, with D possibly matching TRBD1 (6 bases). Germline loops: CDR1 SGHVS, CDR2 FQNEAQ. The CDR3 runs 16 residues. V was pared by 7 bases and J by 0 bases, with 18 bases between. The CDR3 loop reads CASTHRGDNYQETQYF. CDR3 DNA: TGTGCCAGCACCCATCGTGGGGACAACTACCAAGAGACCCAGTACTTC. The full variable domain, its missing parts supplied by reference TRBV7-8 and TRBJ2-5, is GAGVSQSPRYKVAKRGQDVALRCDPISGHVSLFWYQQALGQGPEFLTYFQNEAQLDKSGLPSDRFFAERPEGSVSTLKIQRTQQEDSAVYLCASTHRGDNYQETQYFGPGTRLLVL.

For the CDR3, the DNA is TGTGCCAGCAGTTGGCTAGCGGGAAGTCGCACCGGGGAGCTGTTTTTT. It encodes CASSWLAGSRTGELFF. V is TRBV27 and J is TRBJ2-2; TRBD2 matches at 9 bases. After removal of 4 bases from V and 4 bases from J, the junction contained 7 bases not matched to a gene. Per germline, CDR1 MNHEY and CDR2 SMNVEV (reference sequence). The length of the CDR3 is 16 residues.

This clone was detected a few times. This chain connects TRBV29-1 to TRBJ2-7; the D is unclear. Trimming left V 4 bases short and J 4 bases short, with 8 bases between. Germline V gene data show CDR1 as SQVTM and CDR2 as ANQGSEA. This CDR3 comprises 11 residues. The DNA of the CDR3 is TGCAGCGTTGTATCGAGATACGAGCAGTACTTC. This translates into CSVVSRYEQYF.

This clone was counted a few times. V gene TRBV28 combines with J gene TRBJ1-2; D remains ambiguous. V lost 6 bases and J lost 4, with 12 bases in between. Germline V lookup: CDR1 MDHEN, CDR2 SYDVKM. The CDR3 has 13 residues. This chain's CDR3 is CASRTPPTYGYTF. For the CDR3, the DNA is TGTGCCAGCAGGACACCACCCACCTATGGCTACACCTTC.

The chain employs TRBV7-9 and TRBJ1-5; TRBD1 agrees at 11 bases. This CDR3 spans 16 amino acids. The V gene end was trimmed by 1 base and the J gene end by 7 bases; junction bases not matched to a gene: 6. CDR1 SEHNR and CDR2 FQNEAQ come from the germline V gene (reference sequence). CDR3 in amino acids: CASSLVGTGGGQPQHF. The CDR3 DNA reads TGTGCCAGCAGCTTAGTTGGGACAGGGGGAGGCCAGCCCCAGCATTTT.

The chain links TRBV5-1 to TRBJ2-2; D not certain. There are 13 residues in the CDR3. Germline CDR1 reads SGHRS; CDR2 reads YFSETQ. Trimming shortened V by 2 bases and J by 5 bases, and 7 bases separated the two germline ends. CDR3 bases: TGCGCCAGCAGCTTCCAGAGGACCGGGGAGCTGTTTTTT. Translated: CASSFQRTGELFF.

The CDR3 reads CASSRTGANTGELFF. The CDR3 DNA sequence: TGCGCCAGCAGCAGGACAGGCGCTAACACCGGGGAGCTGTTTTTT. The V gene is TRBV10-2, the J gene TRBJ2-2; 7 bases line up with TRBD1. Germline-derived CDR1 and CDR2 are WSHSY and SAAADI. This CDR3 comprises 15 residues. The V gene end was trimmed by 6 bases and the J gene end by 2 bases; junction bases not matched to a gene: 6.

The chain joins TRBV5-1 to TRBJ1-1; tentative D call: TRBD1 (5 bases). The CDR3 has 13 amino acids. From germline, CDR1 is SGHRS and CDR2 YFSETQ. Trimming cost V 5 bases and J 4 bases, with 12 bases left between them. The CDR3 loop reads CASRGQTGTEAFF. CDR3 DNA: TGCGCCAGCAGGGGGCAGACGGGCACTGAAGCTTTCTTT.

The chain couples TRBV5-1 to TRBJ2-3; TRBD1 is a possible D gene (5 bases). Per the germline V gene, CDR1 is SGHRS and CDR2 is YFSETQ. V was pared by 7 bases and J by 4 bases, with 7 bases between. The CDR3 is 11 amino acids. DNA of the CDR3: TGCGCCAGCGGGGCGGCAGATACGCAGTATTTT. Translated, it gives CASGAADTQYF.

This clone was seen more than once but under ten times. V usage is TRBV7-2 and J usage is TRBJ1-2; possible D gene TRBD1, 5 bases. Trimming shortened V by 0 bases and J by 8 bases, and 7 bases separated the two germline ends. The V gene's germline CDR1 is SGHTA and CDR2 FQGNSA. The CDR3 totals 12 residues. CDR3 amino acids: CASSLAGEGYTF. Written as DNA, the CDR3 is TGTGCCAGCAGCTTAGCAGGGGAAGGCTACACCTTC.

The J gene is TRBJ2-5, the V gene TRBV28, with TRBD2 matching 9 bases. The CDR3 has 15 amino acids. V lost 4 bases, J lost 3 bases, and 6 bases stayed unmatched. Per germline, CDR1 MDHEN and CDR2 SYDVKM. The CDR3 loop is CASSSPGLAKETQYF. The CDR3 DNA is TGTGCCAGCAGTTCACCGGGACTAGCTAAAGAGACCCAGTACTTC. Full variable domain (missing parts from reference TRBV28 and TRBJ2-5): DVKVTQSSRYLVKRTGEKVFLECVQDMDHENMFWYRQDPGLGLRLIYFSYDVKMKEKGDIPEGYSVSREKKERFSLILESASTNQTSMYLCASSSPGLAKETQYFGPGTRLLVL.